This T cell receptor beta chain was sequenced for a study of lung T cells in sarcoidosis with Löfgren's syndrome (TCRdb year 2017). At the level of the whole study: Sarcoidosis was characterized as a granulomatous disease that is mostly pulmonary, in which CD4+ T cells accumulate in bronchoalveolar lavage fluid. The repertoire analyses focused on Löfgren's syndrome patients. The research as a whole found: Analysis of alphabeta pairing showed that TRAV12-1 paired preferentially with TRBV2, and the TCRs formed by this pairing showed CDR3 homology. Compared with control subjects, Lofgren's syndrome patients were reported to have TRAV12-1 and TRBV2 as the most expanded V gene segments. The study only suggested recognition of a sarcoidosis-associated antigen, and the antigen remained putative and unidentified. Multiple Lofgren's syndrome patients were reported to share TRAV12-1 and TRBV2 CDR3 motifs, a finding that suggests public CD4+ TCR repertoires.

This clonotype was observed many times. No cognate antigen has been identified for it. Per-base quality was not reported, and no clone a single base away is much larger than it. V and J are truncated by 1 base and 1 base respectively, leaving an intervening sequence of 7 bases. Spanning cysteine to phenylalanine, the CDR3 consists of 14 amino acids. Only the CDR3 DNA stays, 42 bases, in frame from base 1. The germline V gene yields SGHTA for CDR1 and FQGNSA for CDR2. Data came from an Illumina MiSeq. In TCRdb, the public reads were trimmed at Q25 with fastp and aligned with MiXCR, with productive beta chains retained. Rows are unified per CDR3 protein, each entry keeping the most common DNA and genes. In all, the sample holds tens of thousands of distinct CDR3 sequences, and around 20% of those were seen once. The ten most abundant clones make up less than 2.5% of the sample.

The sequenced material came from CD4+ T cells from PBMCs. The V and J segments used are TRBV7-2 and TRBJ1-2, with the D gene not confidently named. The sequence was collected from a human donor with sarcoidosis (Löfgren's syndrome or another form), or a control subject (not recorded which). The sequenced DNA: TGTGCCAGCAGCTTAGGGCCGGATAACTATGGCTACACCTTC. It is translated as CASSLGPDNYGYTF.